This is a list of T cell receptor beta chains from one sample in a study of naive and memory T cell subsets. Using its own MiXCR run on the UMI-ligation and nested PCR reads, TCRdb lists one record per CDR3 protein. The sample carries under 150,000 distinct CDR3 sequences, roughly a fifth recorded once. The sequenced sample consisted of naive CD8+ T cells from blood. These receptors all come from a human donor in good health. CDR3s include the opening cysteine and the closing phenylalanine or tryptophan. The D gene is left open where the match is weak. Clone size is stated in some rows and not others, as once, few, many or a class when expanded.

d_call,v_call,cdr3_length,j_call,clone_size,cdr3_nt,cdr3_aa
.,TRBV12-3/TRBV12-4,14,TRBJ1-5,many,TGTGCCAGCAGCTTTGGACAACGCAATCAGCCCCAGCATTTT,CASSFGQRNQPQHF
.,TRBV11-2,15,TRBJ2-7,.,TGTGCCAGCAGCTTAGTGGTAGGTCTACGCTACGAGCAGTACTTC,CASSLVVGLRYEQYF
.,TRBV15,16,TRBJ2-1,.,TGTGCCACCAGCAGAGAATCCGTGGGGATCGGGGATGAGCAGTTCTTC,CATSRESVGIGDEQFF
.,TRBV7-9,13,TRBJ2-5,once,TGTGCCAGCAGCTTAGCCTCCTCCGAGACCCAGTACTTC,CASSLASSETQYF
TRBD2,TRBV12-3/TRBV12-4,14,TRBJ2-1,.,TGTGCCAGCAGTTTCCTAGCGGGAGACAATGAGCAGTTCTTC,CASSFLAGDNEQFF
.,TRBV4-1,15,TRBJ1-6,few,TGCGCCAGCAGCCTCCAGACAGGTTATAATTCACCCCTCCACTTT,CASSLQTGYNSPLHF
TRBD2,TRBV6-6,15,TRBJ2-1,.,TGTGCCAGCAGCATGGGACTAGCGGATTACAATGAGCAGTTCTTC,CASSMGLADYNEQFF
.,TRBV28,15,TRBJ2-3,.,TGTGCCAGCAGGGCACAGGGTTCCCGGTTGAATACGCAGTATTTT,CASRAQGSRLNTQYF
.,TRBV27,13,TRBJ1-2,few,TGTGCCAGCTCGGGACTAAGGAACTATGGCTACACCTTC,CASSGLRNYGYTF
TRBD1,TRBV12-3/TRBV12-4,14,TRBJ2-4,.,TGTGCCAGCAGTTTAAAGGGACAGACGGACATTCAGTACTTC,CASSLKGQTDIQYF
.,TRBV12-3/TRBV12-4,14,TRBJ2-1,few,TGTGCCAGCAGCCAGATGAGCTCCTACAATGAGCAGTTCTTC,CASSQMSSYNEQFF
.,TRBV3-1,15,TRBJ1-1,few,TGTGCCAGCAGCCCCCCTGAGGCAGGGGTCACTGAAGCTTTCTTT,CASSPPEAGVTEAFF
TRBD1,TRBV15,14,TRBJ1-6,few,TGTGCCACCAGCCCTCGGACAGGTTATTCACCCCTCCACTTT,CATSPRTGYSPLHF
.,TRBV27,13,TRBJ2-4,.,TGTGCCAGCAGTTTTGGGGCCAAAAACATTCAGTACTTC,CASSFGAKNIQYF
.,TRBV28,13,TRBJ1-4,.,TGTGCCAGCACTTATGCAACTAATGAAAAACTGTTTTTT,CASTYATNEKLFF
TRBD2,TRBV6-6,13,TRBJ2-7,.,TGTGCGACCACTAGCGGGAGCTTTTACGAGCAGTACTTC,CATTSGSFYEQYF
TRBD2,TRBV6-6,15,TRBJ2-1,.,TGTGCCAGCAGTTACCTAGCGGGGTATGACAATGAGCAGTTCTTC,CASSYLAGYDNEQFF
.,TRBV28,14,TRBJ2-7,.,TGTGCCAGCAGTATCCTAGCGTCAACCTACGAGCAGTACTTC,CASSILASTYEQYF
TRBD1,TRBV4-1,15,TRBJ1-2,few,TGCGCCAGCAGCCCCCGCCAGGGGGAAAACTATGGCTACACCTTC,CASSPRQGENYGYTF
.,TRBV12-3/TRBV12-4,14,TRBJ2-2,few,TGTGCCAGCAGTTTGAGCTCGAACACCGGGGAGCTGTTTTTT,CASSLSSNTGELFF
.,TRBV14,15,TRBJ2-7,.,TGTGCCAGCAGCCAACTACAGGTGACGGACCGGGAGCAGTACTTC,CASSQLQVTDREQYF
.,TRBV27,15,TRBJ1-3,.,TGTGCCAGCAGTGGCATAGGGAGCTCTGGAAACACCATATATTTT,CASSGIGSSGNTIYF
.,TRBV12-3/TRBV12-4,14,TRBJ2-7,.,TGTGCCAGCAGTTTTTTGGCGGACGACTACGAGCAGTACTTC,CASSFLADDYEQYF
.,TRBV7-9,15,TRBJ2-1,once,TGTGCCAGCACAAGGGGAGCGGACCACTACAATGAGCAGTTCTTC,CASTRGADHYNEQFF
.,TRBV7-3,15,TRBJ2-1,.,TGTGCCAGCAGCGTTGAAGGACACTCCTACAATGAGCAGTTCTTC,CASSVEGHSYNEQFF
TRBD1,TRBV27,13,TRBJ1-1,.,TGTGCCAGCAGGGGGACAGGGAACACTGAAGCTTTCTTT,CASRGTGNTEAFF
TRBD2,TRBV3-1,16,TRBJ2-1,few,TGTGCCAGCAGCCAAGTCGCGGGAGTTTTCTACAATGAGCAGTTCTTC,CASSQVAGVFYNEQFF
.,TRBV4-1,15,TRBJ1-1,.,TGCGCCAGCAGCCCCTGGACAGAATCGAACACTGAAGCTTTCTTT,CASSPWTESNTEAFF
TRBD2,TRBV7-2,14,TRBJ2-1,.,TGTGCCAGCAGCGGCACCGGGACTAGCAGTGAGCAGTTCTTC,CASSGTGTSSEQFF
.,TRBV27,15,TRBJ1-4,.,TGTGCCAGCAGTTTCGGGGGGTTTAGTAATGAAAAACTGTTTTTT,CASSFGGFSNEKLFF
.,TRBV25-1,17,TRBJ2-3,many,TGTGCCAGCAGTGAATATTTTACGGGAGAAGGGACAGATACGCAGTATTTT,CASSEYFTGEGTDTQYF
TRBD1,TRBV6-5,15,TRBJ2-7,.,TGTGCCAGCAGCCTACGGGACAGGTTATCCTACGAGCAGTACTTC,CASSLRDRLSYEQYF
TRBD2,TRBV28,14,TRBJ2-3,.,TGTGCCAGCAGCCATGGACTAGACACAGATACGCAGTATTTT,CASSHGLDTDTQYF
.,TRBV12-3/TRBV12-4,11,TRBJ2-1,.,TGTGCCAGCAGTTTAAAGGGAGAGCAGTTCTTC,CASSLKGEQFF
.,TRBV7-2,14,TRBJ2-7,.,TGTGCCAGCAGCCCCTTTACTCCCTCCTACGAGCAGTACTTC,CASSPFTPSYEQYF
TRBD2,TRBV3-1,16,TRBJ2-3,.,TGTGCCAGCAGCCAAGATCCTAGCGGAAGCACAGATACGCAGTATTTT,CASSQDPSGSTDTQYF
.,TRBV28,15,TRBJ2-2,few,TGTGCCAGCAGTTTACCCATCGAGAACACCGGGGAGCTGTTTTTT,CASSLPIENTGELFF
.,TRBV6-1,15,TRBJ1-3,few,TGTGCCAGCAATCCAGGGCGCCTTACTGGAAACACCATATATTTT,CASNPGRLTGNTIYF
TRBD2,TRBV6-5,14,TRBJ2-2,.,TGTGCCAGCACGCTAGCGGCACGGACCGGGGAGCTGTTTTTT,CASTLAARTGELFF
.,TRBV7-9,13,TRBJ1-4,.,TGTGCCAGCAGACCGGCCCCTAATGAAAAACTGTTTTTT,CASRPAPNEKLFF
.,TRBV20-1,16,TRBJ1-4,.,TGCAGTGCTAGAGTGCGGTTAACTGCAACTAATGAAAAACTGTTTTTT,CSARVRLTATNEKLFF
TRBD1,TRBV12-3/TRBV12-4,17,TRBJ2-7,few,TGTGCCAGCAGTTCCCGGGGACAGGGATCGGTTTCCTACGAGCAGTACTTC,CASSSRGQGSVSYEQYF
TRBD2,TRBV28,18,TRBJ2-7,few,TGTGCCAGCAGTCTCGGGACTAGCGGGTTAGGGGGGACCTACGAGCAGTACTTC,CASSLGTSGLGGTYEQYF
TRBD2,TRBV4-1,14,TRBJ2-7,.,TGCGCCAGCAGCCAATCCAGCGGGGTTTACGAGCAGTACTTC,CASSQSSGVYEQYF
.,TRBV12-5,13,TRBJ2-7,.,TGTGCTAGCCAGCCCCCACTAGAATACGAGCAGTACTTC,CASQPPLEYEQYF
TRBD1,TRBV6-6,15,TRBJ2-7,.,TGTGCCAGCAGTCCGGAGGGGACAGGGTCCTACGAGCAGTACTTC,CASSPEGTGSYEQYF
TRBD1,TRBV28,16,TRBJ2-7,.,TGTGCCAGCAGTTCCCCGGACAGGGGGCCTACCTACGAGCAGTACTTC,CASSSPDRGPTYEQYF
.,TRBV2,15,TRBJ1-1,few,TGTGCCAGCAGTGAGTTGGGGGGAGCGAACACTGAAGCTTTCTTT,CASSELGGANTEAFF
.,TRBV4-3,15,TRBJ2-1,.,TGCGCCAGCAGCCAAGAAGCCCTAGCTCGAAATGAGCAGTTCTTC,CASSQEALARNEQFF